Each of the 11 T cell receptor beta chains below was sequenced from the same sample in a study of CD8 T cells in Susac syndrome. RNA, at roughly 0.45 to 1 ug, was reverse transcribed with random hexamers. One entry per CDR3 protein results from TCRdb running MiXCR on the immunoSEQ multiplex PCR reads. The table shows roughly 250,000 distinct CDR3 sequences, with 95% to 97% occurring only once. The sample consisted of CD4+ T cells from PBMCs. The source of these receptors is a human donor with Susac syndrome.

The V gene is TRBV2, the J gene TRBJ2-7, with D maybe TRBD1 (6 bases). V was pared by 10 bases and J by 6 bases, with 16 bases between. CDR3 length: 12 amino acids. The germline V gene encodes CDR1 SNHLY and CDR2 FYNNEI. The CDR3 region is CATSGVRVEQYF. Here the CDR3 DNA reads TGTGCCACCTCAGGGGTGAGGGTCGAGCAGTACTTC. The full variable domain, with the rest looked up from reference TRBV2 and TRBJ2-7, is EPEVTQTPSHQVTQMGQEVILRCVPISNHLYFYWYRQILGQKVEFLVSFYNNEISEKSEIFDDQFSVERPDGSNFTLKIRSTKLEDSAMYFCATSGVRVEQYFGPGTRLTVT.

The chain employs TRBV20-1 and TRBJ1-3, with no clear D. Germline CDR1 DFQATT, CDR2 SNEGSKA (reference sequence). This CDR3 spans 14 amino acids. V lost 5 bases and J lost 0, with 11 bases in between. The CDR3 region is CSASLDNSGNTIYF. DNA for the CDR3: TGCAGTGCTTCTCTTGATAACTCTGGAAACACCATATATTTT.

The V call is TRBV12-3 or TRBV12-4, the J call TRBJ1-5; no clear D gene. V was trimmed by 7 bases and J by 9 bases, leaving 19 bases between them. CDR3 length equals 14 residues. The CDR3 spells CASNLAPVGGPQHF. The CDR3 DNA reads TGTGCCAGCAACCTGGCCCCGGTCGGAGGGCCCCAGCATTTT.

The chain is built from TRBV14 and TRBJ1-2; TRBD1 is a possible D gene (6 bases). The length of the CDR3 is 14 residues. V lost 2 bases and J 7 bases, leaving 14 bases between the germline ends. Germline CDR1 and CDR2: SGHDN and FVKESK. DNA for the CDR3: TGTGCCAGCAGCCAAATGAACAGGGAGCTTGGCTACACCTTC. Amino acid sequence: CASSQMNRELGYTF.

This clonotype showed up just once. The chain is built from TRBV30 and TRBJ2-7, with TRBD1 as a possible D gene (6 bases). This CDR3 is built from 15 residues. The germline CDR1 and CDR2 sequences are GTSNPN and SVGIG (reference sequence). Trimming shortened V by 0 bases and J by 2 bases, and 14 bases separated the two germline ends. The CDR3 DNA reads TGTGCCTGGAGTGTCCAACAGGGCAGGGCCTACGAGCAGTACTTC. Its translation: CAWSVQQGRAYEQYF.

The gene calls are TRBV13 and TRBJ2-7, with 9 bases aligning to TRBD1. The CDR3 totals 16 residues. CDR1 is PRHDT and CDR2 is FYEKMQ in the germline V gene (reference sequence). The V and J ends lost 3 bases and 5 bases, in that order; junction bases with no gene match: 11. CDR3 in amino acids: CASSLTPGTGSHEQYF. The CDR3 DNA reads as TGTGCCAGCAGCTTGACGCCCGGGACAGGGTCGCACGAGCAGTACTTC.

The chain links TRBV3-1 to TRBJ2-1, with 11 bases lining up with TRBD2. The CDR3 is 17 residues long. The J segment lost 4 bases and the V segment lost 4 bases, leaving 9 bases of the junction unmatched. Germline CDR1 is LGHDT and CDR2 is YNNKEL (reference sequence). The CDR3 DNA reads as TGTGCCAGCAGCCCACAACCGACTAGCGGGGCGTACAATGAGCAGTTCTTC. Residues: CASSPQPTSGAYNEQFF.

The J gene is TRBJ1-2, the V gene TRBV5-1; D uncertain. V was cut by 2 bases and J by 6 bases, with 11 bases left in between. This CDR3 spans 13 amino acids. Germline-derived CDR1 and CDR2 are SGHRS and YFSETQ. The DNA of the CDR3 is TGCGCCAGCAGCTTTACTAGCCCGGATGGCTACACCTTC. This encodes CASSFTSPDGYTF.

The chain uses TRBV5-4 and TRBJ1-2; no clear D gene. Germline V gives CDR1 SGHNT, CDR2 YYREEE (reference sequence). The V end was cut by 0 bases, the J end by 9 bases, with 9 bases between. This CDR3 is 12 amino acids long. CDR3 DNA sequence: TGTGCCAGCAGCTTGGACCAGAATCGCTACACCTTC. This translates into CASSLDQNRYTF.

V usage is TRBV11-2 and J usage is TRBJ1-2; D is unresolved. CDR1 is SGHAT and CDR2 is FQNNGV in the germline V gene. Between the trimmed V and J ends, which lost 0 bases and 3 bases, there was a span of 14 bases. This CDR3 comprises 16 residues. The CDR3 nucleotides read TGTGCCAGCAGCTTAGACCCCCCGACACCGCACTATGGCTACACCTTC. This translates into CASSLDPPTPHYGYTF. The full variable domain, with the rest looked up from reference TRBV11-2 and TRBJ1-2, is EAGVAQSPRYKIIEKRQSVAFWCNPISGHATLYWYQQILGQGPKLLIQFQNNGVVDDSQLPKDRFSAERLKGVDSTLKIQPAKLEDSAVYLCASSLDPPTPHYGYTFGSGTRLTVV.

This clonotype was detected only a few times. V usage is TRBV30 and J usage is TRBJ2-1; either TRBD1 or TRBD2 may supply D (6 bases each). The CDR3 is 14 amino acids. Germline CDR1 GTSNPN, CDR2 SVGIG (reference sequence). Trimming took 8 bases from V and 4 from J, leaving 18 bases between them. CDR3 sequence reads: CASRGLAIYNEQFF. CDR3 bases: TGTGCCAGCCGGGGGCTAGCCATTTACAATGAGCAGTTCTTC.